This T cell receptor beta chain was captured by sequencing in a study of cytomegalovirus exposure and HLA in healthy donors. Generated by immunoSEQ multiplex PCR, the TCRdb table keeps only in-frame clones and is missing some. The table has 150,000 to 200,000 clones, roughly 91% seen once. Study-wide results and caveats: Cytomegalovirus association was assigned to about 150 TCR beta chains. A few CMV-associated chains were confirmed in vitro to be specific for CMV antigens.

Of note for this clone: Its antigen remains unknown.

V trimming: 9 bases; J trimming: 5 bases; junction bases outside the gene matches: 16. The CDR3 is 15 amino acids. The V gene's germline CDR1 is SGHRS and CDR2 YFSETQ. The chain employs TRBV5-1 and TRBJ2-5; 7 nucleotides line up with TRBD2. Sequenced sample: PBMCs. The sequence derives from a man between 18 and 29 years old in good health and CMV-seronegative. CDR3 nucleotides: TGCGCCACCTCCTTCGGGGGGAGCGGCGGTGAGACCCAGTACTTC. It encodes CATSFGGSGGETQYF.